A single sample gave rise to the 23 T cell receptor beta chains below, sequenced in a study of T cell repertoires in cytomegalovirus infection. Each CDR3 protein gets one entry after TCRdb re-called the reads with MiXCR. The sample comprises about 360,000 distinct CDR3 sequences, around a sixth of which are singletons, and less than 9.5% rests with the top ten. The sequenced sample consisted of PBMCs. The source of these receptors is a human donor in good health (CMV status not recorded). Some clones in this sample may be carry-over from other donors' samples.

The sample holds a few counts of this clonotype. The gene calls are TRBV12-3 or TRBV12-4 and TRBJ1-5; 7 bases map to TRBD1. The CDR3 totals 15 residues. V lost 6 bases to trimming and J lost 2 bases; unmatched junction nucleotides: 7. CDR3 loop: CASSRTGPGNQPQHF. In DNA form, the CDR3 reads TGTGCCAGCAGCAGGACAGGACCTGGCAATCAGCCCCAGCATTTT.

V and J are TRBV6-1 and TRBJ1-1; 11 bases agree with TRBD1. The CDR3 consists of 13 residues. V lost 8 bases to trimming and J lost 4 bases; unmatched junction nucleotides: 3. Germline CDR1 reads MNHNS; CDR2 reads SASEGT. CDR3 loop: CASWGTGGTEAFF. The CDR3 nucleotides read TGTGCCAGCTGGGGGACAGGGGGCACTGAAGCTTTCTTT.

V usage is TRBV5-1 and J usage is TRBJ1-1; no clear D. This CDR3 is built from 14 residues. Trimming removed 3 bases at V and 1 base at J, with 10 bases between. Germline CDR1 is SGHRS and CDR2 is YFSETQ. The CDR3 protein is CASSSAGGNTEAFF. Here the CDR3 DNA reads TGCGCCAGCAGCTCCGCAGGAGGGAACACTGAAGCTTTCTTT.

The chain links TRBV6-1 to TRBJ2-7; D is tentatively TRBD1 or TRBD2 (6 bases each). Trimming pared 4 bases from V and 7 bases from J, leaving 14 bases between. The CDR3 is 13 amino acids. CDR1 is MNHNS and CDR2 is SASEGT in the germline V gene. CDR3 DNA: TGTGCCAGCAGTGGTACGGGGGCGAGGGAGCAGTACTTC. It translates to CASSGTGAREQYF.

For the CDR3, the DNA is TGCGCCAGCAGCCAGTCCGACTACAATGAGCAGTTCTTC. Its protein product is CASSQSDYNEQFF. The chain employs TRBV4-1 and TRBJ2-1; D is ambiguous. Trimming shortened V by 3 bases and J by 3 bases, and 6 bases separated the two germline ends. The germline gives CDR1 MGHRA, CDR2 YSYEKL. There are 13 residues in the CDR3.

This clonotype was seen repeatedly, ten times or more. This sequence joins TRBV7-2 and TRBJ2-3; 9 positions match TRBD2. V lost 5 bases, J lost 1 base, and 4 bases stayed unmatched. CDR1 and CDR2 (germline): SGHTA, FQGNSA. CDR3 length equals 15 residues. This CDR3 is CASSRGTSRTDTQYF. CDR3 in DNA: TGTGCCAGCAGCCGAGGGACTAGCCGCACAGATACGCAGTATTTT. The full variable domain, its missing parts supplied by reference TRBV7-2 and TRBJ2-3, is GAGVSQSPSNKVTEKGKDVELRCDPISGHTALYWYRQSLGQGLEFLIYFQGNSAPDKSGLPSDRFSAERTGGSVSTLTIQRTQQEDSAVYLCASSRGTSRTDTQYFGPGTRLTVL.

The sample holds many counts of this clonotype. The V call is TRBV14, the J call TRBJ2-3, with D unclear. Germline lookup yields CDR1 SGHDN and CDR2 FVKESK. The CDR3 covers 13 residues. The V end was cut by 1 base, the J end by 5 bases, with 7 bases between. The CDR3 here is CASSQVGRDTQYF. The CDR3 coding sequence is TGTGCCAGCAGCCAAGTAGGAAGAGATACGCAGTATTTT.

The chain employs TRBV6-1 and TRBJ1-2, with TRBD1 identical over 7 bases. This CDR3 is built from 14 residues. CDR1 MNHNS and CDR2 SASEGT come from the germline V gene. After removal of 2 bases from V and 5 bases from J, the junction contained 5 bases not matched to a gene. This CDR3 reads CASSELTGTYGYTF. The CDR3, as DNA: TGTGCCAGCAGTGAATTGACAGGGACTTATGGCTACACCTTC.

This clonotype was seen repeatedly, ten times or more. The chain has TRBV7-2 and TRBJ2-3; D gene unclear. Germline V gives CDR1 SGHTA, CDR2 FQGNSA. Trimming left V 3 bases short and J 2 bases short, with 12 bases between. CDR3 length: 15 residues. DNA of the CDR3: TGTGCCAGCAGCTTTTACAGACGGACCACAGATACGCAGTATTTT. It codes for CASSFYRRTTDTQYF.

This clonotype was found many times. CDR3 region: CASNRQLQETQYF. The CDR3, as DNA: TGTGCCAGCAATCGACAGCTACAAGAGACCCAGTACTTC. J is TRBJ2-5 and V is TRBV28; a weak D match, TRBD1 (5 bases). V lost 7 bases to trimming and J lost 2 bases, with 11 bases between them. The length of the CDR3 is 13 residues. CDR1 is MDHEN, CDR2 SYDVKM, per germline.

This clonotype came up a few times. The chain couples TRBV15 to TRBJ2-7; 8 bases match TRBD1. CDR1 and CDR2 (germline): LNHNV, YYDKDF (reference sequence). This CDR3 comprises 14 residues. J was trimmed by 5 bases and V by 5 bases; bases with no gene match: 8. This CDR3 is CATSLDRGKDEQYF. CDR3 DNA: TGTGCCACCAGCCTCGACAGGGGAAAGGACGAGCAGTACTTC.

This clonotype was counted only a few times. The chain joins TRBV6-2 or TRBV6-3 to TRBJ1-1, with D possibly matching TRBD1 (6 bases). This CDR3 is built from 19 residues. V was trimmed by 3 bases and J by 1 base, leaving 24 bases between them. The germline V gene encodes CDR1 MNHEY and CDR2 SVGEGT. CDR3 sequence (DNA): TGTGCCAGCAGTTATACCCTCCTTGTTCCGCACAGGGCGAACACTGAAGCTTTCTTT. As protein: CASSYTLLVPHRANTEAFF.

The gene calls are TRBV28 and TRBJ2-7; 10 positions agree with TRBD2. J gave up 4 bases and V 6 bases, and 9 bases lay outside the gene matches. This CDR3 spans 15 amino acids. The germline V gene has CDR1 MDHEN and CDR2 SYDVKM. CDR3 amino acids: CASSDPGLAIYEQYF. Here the CDR3 DNA reads TGTGCCAGCAGCGATCCGGGACTAGCGATATACGAGCAGTACTTC.

This clonotype has just a few counts. This rearrangement joins TRBV7-9 to TRBJ2-1; 7 nucleotides agree with TRBD1. From germline, CDR1 is SEHNR and CDR2 FQNEAQ (reference sequence). Germline trimming cut 6 bases from V and 12 bases from J; bases unmatched to any gene: 20. CDR3 length equals 16 residues. CDR3 DNA sequence: TGTGCCAGCAGGCATCTAGGGGGCCCTGATACATTGAGGCAGTTCTTC. Encoded protein: CASRHLGGPDTLRQFF.

The chain has TRBV20-1 and TRBJ1-5; 7 bases are a match to TRBD1. This CDR3 is built from 13 residues. CDR1 is DFQATT and CDR2 is SNEGSKA in the germline V gene (reference sequence). V trimming: 6 bases; J trimming: 11 bases; junction bases outside the gene matches: 13. The CDR3 nucleotides read TGCAGTGCCCGAGAACACAGGGGTAGGTCCCAGCATTTT. This translates into CSAREHRGRSQHF.

Note on this clonotype: This clone may be a read error of a much larger clone one base away. The rearrangement links TRBV7-3 to TRBJ2-3; 11 nucleotides align to TRBD2. The CDR3 contains 16 residues. The germline CDR1 and CDR2 sequences are SGHTA and FQGTGA. In nucleotides, the CDR3 is TGTGCCAGCAGGGTCGGCGGGACTAGCGGAACAGATACGAAGTATTTT. Its protein is CASRVGGTSGTDTKYF.

This clonotype was seen a handful of times. V and J are TRBV12-5 and TRBJ2-2; 7 bases are a match to TRBD1. This CDR3 spans 14 amino acids. From germline, CDR1 is LGHNT and CDR2 FRNRAP. Losses at the gene ends were 5 bases for V and 4 bases for J; bases not matched to a gene: 4. CDR3 in amino acids: CASGVDRATGELFF. The CDR3 DNA sequence: TGTGCTAGTGGTGTCGACAGGGCCACCGGGGAGCTGTTTTTT.

There are many counts of this clonotype. The V gene is TRBV10-3, the J gene TRBJ2-3; 11 bases agree with TRBD2. J lost 4 bases, V lost 0 bases, and 12 bases had no gene match. There are 19 residues in the CDR3. The V gene's germline CDR1 is ENHRY and CDR2 SYGVKD. CDR3 region: CAISESKRELAGVADTQYF. For the CDR3, the DNA is TGTGCCATCAGTGAGTCGAAGCGTGAACTAGCGGGAGTGGCAGATACGCAGTATTTT.

The chain recombines TRBV2 with TRBJ2-3; unclear D gene. The CDR3 covers 12 residues. Trimming cost V 6 bases and J 8 bases, with 12 bases left between them. Germline CDR1 and CDR2: SNHLY and FYNNEI. The CDR3 coding sequence is TGTGCCAGCAGGCTGGCAGTGGGTACGCAGTATTTT. It codes for CASRLAVGTQYF.

This clonotype was observed a handful of times. This chain connects TRBV5-1 to TRBJ2-7; 10 bases agree with TRBD1. With V trimmed by 3 bases and J by 5 bases, 8 bases remained unmatched. Germline lookup yields CDR1 SGHRS and CDR2 YFSETQ. The CDR3 is 15 amino acids. Here the CDR3 reads CASSWRGQGIHEQYF. The CDR3 DNA follows: TGCGCCAGCAGCTGGCGGGGACAGGGGATCCACGAGCAGTACTTC.

There are many counts of this clonotype. The CDR3 loop is CASSRDGNSNQPQHF. CDR3 sequence (DNA): TGTGCCAGCAGCAGGGACGGAAATAGCAATCAGCCCCAGCATTTT. V and J are TRBV7-2 and TRBJ1-5, with D tentatively TRBD1 (5 bases). This CDR3 contains 15 residues. The V gene lost 5 bases and the J gene lost 0 bases, with 11 bases spanning the gap. Per germline, CDR1 SGHTA and CDR2 FQGNSA.

Concerning this clonotype itself: This may arise from a read error, as a much more abundant clone is one base away. The chain has TRBV12-3 or TRBV12-4 and TRBJ1-5; D call uncertain. The CDR3 has 14 amino acids. Here the CDR3 reads CASSLRTGNQPQQF. DNA of the CDR3: TGTGCCAGCAGTTTACGGACTGGCAATCAGCCCCAGCAGTTT.

The chain links TRBV4-1 to TRBJ1-1; D unclear. Germline loops: CDR1 MGHRA, CDR2 YSYEKL. Trimming removed 4 bases at V and 5 bases at J, with 17 bases between. CDR3 length: 15 amino acids. CDR3 in DNA: TGCGCCAGCAGCCCCCCCGACCGCCTGGGGACTGAAGCTTTCTTT. Its protein product is CASSPPDRLGTEAFF.